These 17 T cell receptor beta chains were sequenced from one sample in a study of T cells in Graves' hyperthyroidism and ophthalmopathy. RNA transcripts provided the source from which TCR beta CDR3 regions were amplified. With the HTBI primer set, the TCR CDR3 went through a first round of RT-PCR. MiXCR, run by TCRdb on the multiplex PCR reads, gives a single entry per CDR3 protein. The sample contains around 620,000 distinct CDR3 sequences, roughly 46% of which appear only once. Material for sequencing was peripheral blood or thyroid tissue (not recorded which). The receptor source for this set is an adult woman with Graves' disease, either hyperthyroidism or ophthalmopathy (not recorded which).

The chain uses TRBV9 and TRBJ1-6; D is unclear. CDR1 and CDR2 (germline): SGDLS, YYNGEE. CDR3 size: 14 residues. Trimming cost V 0 bases and J 4 bases, with 5 bases left between them. In DNA, the CDR3 is TGTGCCAGCAGCGTAGGGCGGTATAATTCACCCCTCCACTTT. Its translation is CASSVGRYNSPLHF.

The genes are TRBV29-1 and TRBJ1-2; D gene uncertain. The V gene's germline CDR1 is SQVTM and CDR2 ANQGSEA. The CDR3 contains 15 residues. Trimming stripped 0 bases from V and 4 bases from J, with 15 bases between. The CDR3 DNA follows: TGCAGCGTTGAAGAATATGGGTGCTGGAGCTATGGCTACACCTTC. Amino acids: CSVEEYGCWSYGYTF. The full variable domain, its missing parts supplied by reference TRBV29-1 and TRBJ1-2, is SAVISQKPSRDICQRGTSLTIQCQVDSQVTMMFWYRQQPGQSLTLIATANQGSEATYESGFVIDKFPISRPNLTFSTLTVSNMSPEDSSIYLCSVEEYGCWSYGYTFGSGTRLTVV.

The chain employs TRBV7-6 and TRBJ1-3; a possible D gene is TRBD1 (6 bases). The CDR3 loop spans 14 amino acids. V lost 10 bases and J lost 0, with 13 bases in between. CDR1 is SGHVS and CDR2 is FNYEAQ in the germline V gene. The chain's CDR3 is CATDPTGSGNTIYF. In nucleotides, the CDR3 is TGTGCCACCGATCCGACAGGCTCTGGAAACACCATATATTTT.

This clonotype was seen only once. The chain carries TRBV7-9 and TRBJ1-1; 10 bases map to TRBD1. The CDR3 covers 16 residues. CDR1 and CDR2 (germline): SEHNR, FQNEAQ (reference sequence). The V and J ends lost 6 bases and 7 bases, in that order; junction bases with no gene match: 14. CDR3 sequence: CASSPEPGQGTVEAFF. CDR3 nucleotide sequence: TGTGCCAGCAGTCCTGAACCGGGACAGGGGACCGTTGAAGCTTTCTTT. Drawing the rest from reference TRBV7-9 and TRBJ1-1, the complete variable domain is DTGVSQNPRHKITKRGQNVTFRCDPISEHNRLYWYRQTLGQGPEFLTYFQNEAQLEKSRLLSDRFSAERPKGSFSTLEIQRTEQGDSAMYLCASSPEPGQGTVEAFFGQGTRLTVV.

The chain links TRBV12-3 or TRBV12-4 to TRBJ2-7, with D unresolved. V lost 4 bases and J lost 2, with 12 bases in between. This CDR3 is built from 14 residues. CDR3 protein: CASSSSRPTYEQYF. The DNA for the CDR3 is TGTGCCAGCAGTTCCTCCAGGCCGACCTACGAGCAGTACTTC.

The chain has TRBV7-9 and TRBJ2-7; D is possibly TRBD1 (6 bases). The CDR3 has 15 amino acids. Trimming pared 6 bases from V and 0 bases from J, leaving 15 bases between. CDR1 is SEHNR and CDR2 is FQNEAQ in the germline V gene (reference sequence). The CDR3 region has the DNA TGTGCCAGCAGTCCTGACAGGCAGAGCTCCTACGAGCAGTACTTC. It encodes CASSPDRQSSYEQYF.

As for this clonotype: A read error may produce the germline difference seen at one junction end. The rearrangement links TRBV9 to TRBJ1-6; no definite D call. Germline CDR1 SGDLS, CDR2 YYNGEE. The CDR3 extends over 15 amino acids. The CDR3 sequence: CATSVEDEGNSPLHF. As DNA, the CDR3 is TGTGCCACCAGCGTAGAGGATGAGGGTAATTCACCCCTCCACTTT.

The CDR3 sequence: CASSLGRGSSYGYTF. Here the CDR3 DNA reads TGTGCCAGCAGCTTAGGCCGGGGTTCGAGCTATGGCTACACCTTC. The V and J genes are TRBV13 and TRBJ1-2; no definite D call. This CDR3 has 15 amino acids. Trimming shortened V by 0 bases and J by 4 bases, and 12 bases separated the two germline ends. Looked up from germline, CDR1 is PRHDT and CDR2 is FYEKMQ (reference sequence).

This clonotype occurred many times. The chain has TRBV5-1 and TRBJ2-7; 13 nucleotides match TRBD2. The germline V gene encodes CDR1 SGHRS and CDR2 YFSETQ. V lost 4 bases, J lost 2 bases, and 9 bases stayed unmatched. The CDR3 has 17 amino acids. The CDR3 region is CASSEGLAGRTPYEQYF. The CDR3 DNA reads TGCGCCAGCAGCGAGGGACTAGCGGGACGAACCCCCTACGAGCAGTACTTC.

V and J are TRBV7-2 and TRBJ2-5; perhaps TRBD2 as D (5 bases). CDR3 size: 13 residues. Germline V lookup: CDR1 SGHTA, CDR2 FQGNSA. Trimming left V 5 bases short and J 6 bases short, with 13 bases between. CDR3 in amino acids: CASSRDRGKTQYF. Written as DNA, the CDR3 is TGTGCCAGCAGCCGAGACCGAGGGAAGACCCAGTACTTC.

This clonotype came up many times. The chain combines TRBV12-3 or TRBV12-4 with TRBJ2-2; D gene ambiguous. This CDR3 is 13 amino acids long. The germline V and J ends were trimmed by 7 bases and 3 bases, with 9 bases remaining between them. The CDR3 bases are TGTGCCAGCACCCGAGACCACACCGGGGAGCTGTTTTTT. Translated, it gives CASTRDHTGELFF.

This chain links TRBV15 with TRBJ1-2; TRBD1 might be the D (5 bases). There are 15 residues in the CDR3. Between the trimmed V and J ends, which lost 0 bases and 4 bases, there was a span of 12 bases. Germline CDR1 LNHNV, CDR2 YYDKDF (reference sequence). CDR3 in DNA: TGTGCCACCAGCAGAGATCGCGGGGCCGGCTATGGCTACACCTTC. It translates to CATSRDRGAGYGYTF. The complete variable domain, with remaining parts taken from reference TRBV15 and TRBJ1-2, reads DAMVIQNPRYQVTQFGKPVTLSCSQTLNHNVMYWYQQKSSQAPKLLFHYYDKDFNNEADTPDNFQSRRPNTSFCFLDIRSPGLGDTAMYLCATSRDRGAGYGYTFGSGTRLTVV.

There are a few counts of this clonotype. The chain is built from TRBV7-2 and TRBJ1-4; 8 nucleotides align to TRBD1. There are 14 residues in the CDR3. V lost 5 bases to trimming and J lost 6 bases; unmatched junction nucleotides: 5. Germline-derived CDR1 and CDR2 are SGHTA and FQGNSA. The CDR3 sequence: CASSKDRVDEKLFF. As DNA, the CDR3 is TGTGCCAGCAGCAAGGACAGGGTCGATGAAAAACTGTTTTTT. Full variable domain (remainder filled in from reference TRBV7-2 and TRBJ1-4): GAGVSQSPSNKVTEKGKDVELRCDPISGHTALYWYRQSLGQGLEFLIYFQGNSAPDKSGLPSDRFSAERTGGSVSTLTIQRTQQEDSAVYLCASSKDRVDEKLFFGSGTQLSVL.

This clonotype was detected ten times or more. The rearrangement joins TRBV20-1 to TRBJ1-4, with 8 positions matching TRBD1. V dropped 6 bases and J dropped 4; count of bases not matched to a gene: 7. The CDR3 runs 14 residues. Germline CDR1 DFQATT, CDR2 SNEGSKA (reference sequence). The CDR3, as DNA: TGCAGTGCCCTTAAAGGACAGGGTAATGAAAAACTGTTTTTT. Protein product: CSALKGQGNEKLFF.

The chain uses TRBV6-5 and TRBJ1-2, with TRBD1 as a possible D gene (6 bases). V lost 4 bases and J lost 7, with 16 bases in between. The V gene's germline CDR1 is MNHEY and CDR2 SVGAGI. The CDR3 runs 14 residues. This CDR3 is CASSLNREGSGYTF. As DNA, the CDR3 is TGTGCCAGCAGTTTAAACAGGGAGGGTAGTGGCTACACCTTC.

This clonotype was detected many times. V gene TRBV7-3 combines with J gene TRBJ2-7; maybe TRBD1 (5 bases). Deletions cut 5 bases from V and 3 bases from J, with 11 bases between. The length of the CDR3 is 13 residues. Germline V gene sequence: CDR1 SGHTA, CDR2 FQGTGA. For the CDR3, the DNA is TGTGCCAGCAGCCTCGGACACAACTACGAGCAGTACTTC. It encodes CASSLGHNYEQYF.

The sample holds many counts of this clonotype. V usage is TRBV6-5 and J usage is TRBJ2-7; 9 nucleotides match TRBD1. The CDR3 loop spans 17 amino acids. V lost 5 bases to trimming and J lost 3 bases; unmatched junction nucleotides: 14. Germline V gives CDR1 MNHEY, CDR2 SVGAGI. DNA for the CDR3: TGTGCCAGCAGTGAAGTCTCCCGGGACAGGGTCAACTACGAGCAGTACTTC. Its translation is CASSEVSRDRVNYEQYF.